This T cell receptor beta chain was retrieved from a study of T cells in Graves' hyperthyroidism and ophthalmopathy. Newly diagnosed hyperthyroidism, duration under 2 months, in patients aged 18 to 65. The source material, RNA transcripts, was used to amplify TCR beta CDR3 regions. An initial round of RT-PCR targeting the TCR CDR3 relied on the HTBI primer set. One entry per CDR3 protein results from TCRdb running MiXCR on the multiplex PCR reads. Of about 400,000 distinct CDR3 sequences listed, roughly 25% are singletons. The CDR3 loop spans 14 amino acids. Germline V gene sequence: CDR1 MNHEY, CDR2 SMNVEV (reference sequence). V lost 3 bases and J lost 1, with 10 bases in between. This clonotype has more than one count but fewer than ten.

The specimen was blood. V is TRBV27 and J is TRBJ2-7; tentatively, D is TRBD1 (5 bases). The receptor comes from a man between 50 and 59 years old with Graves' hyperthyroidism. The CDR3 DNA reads TGTGCCAGCAGTTTTCAGGGTTTTTCCTACGAGCAGTACTTC. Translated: CASSFQGFSYEQYF.